The entry that follows covers one T cell receptor beta chain sequence. Germline values: CDR1 LNHDA, CDR2 SQIVND (reference sequence). The V and J ends lost 5 bases and 0 bases respectively, with 14 bases between them. The CDR3 loop spans 16 amino acids. These data belong to a study of shared T cell receptors in the human thymus. Sequencing used immunoSEQ multiplex PCR; TCRdb keeps in-frame clones, though not all of them. The sample yields some 400,000 clones, about 95% seen once. Sequenced input: thymocytes. J is TRBJ2-1 and V is TRBV19; no clear D gene. The sequence came from a human donor. Here the CDR3 reads CASSPQAMSSYNEQFF. CDR3 in DNA: TGTGCCAGTAGTCCCCAAGCGATGAGCTCCTACAATGAGCAGTTCTTC. The whole variable domain, remainder taken from reference TRBV19 and TRBJ2-1, is DGGITQSPKYLFRKEGQNVTLSCEQNLNHDAMYWYRQDPGQGLRLIYYSQIVNDFQKGDIAEGYSVSREKKESFPLTVTSAQKNPTAFYLCASSPQAMSSYNEQFFGPGTRLTVL.